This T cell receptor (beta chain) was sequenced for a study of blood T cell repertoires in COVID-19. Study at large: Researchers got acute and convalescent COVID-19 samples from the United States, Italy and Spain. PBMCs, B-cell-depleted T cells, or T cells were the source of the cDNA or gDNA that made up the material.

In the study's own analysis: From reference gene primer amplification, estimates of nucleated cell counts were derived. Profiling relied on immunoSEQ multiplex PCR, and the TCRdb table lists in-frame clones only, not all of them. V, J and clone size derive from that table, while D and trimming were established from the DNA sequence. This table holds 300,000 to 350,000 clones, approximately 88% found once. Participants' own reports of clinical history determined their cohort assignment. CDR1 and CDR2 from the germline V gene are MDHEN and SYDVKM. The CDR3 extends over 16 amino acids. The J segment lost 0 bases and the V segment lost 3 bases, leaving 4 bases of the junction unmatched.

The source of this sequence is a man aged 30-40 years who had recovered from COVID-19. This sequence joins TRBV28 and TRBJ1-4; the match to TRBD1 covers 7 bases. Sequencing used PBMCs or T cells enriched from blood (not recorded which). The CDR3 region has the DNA TGTGCCAGCAGTTTTAAGGGGGCAGCAACTAATGAAAAACTGTTTTTT. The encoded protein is CASSFKGAATNEKLFF.